This TCR beta chain emerged from a study of blood T cell repertoires in COVID-19. Study at large: COVID-19 samples, acute and convalescent, were from the United States, Italy and Spain. Sources were T cells, B-cell-depleted T cells, or PBMCs; the material itself was cDNA or gDNA.

V lost 10 bases to trimming and J lost 4 bases, with 11 bases between them. The CDR3 has 11 amino acids. Per germline, CDR1 MNHEY and CDR2 SVGAGI. Repertoires were generated with immunoSEQ multiplex PCR, while TCRdb's copy carries only in-frame clones and drops some. The table records 250,000 to 350,000 clones, 84% of them present only once. The sequencing input was peripheral blood. This receptor was obtained from a person aged 65 to 79 with COVID-19, enrolled during active disease. The chain links TRBV6-5 to TRBJ2-7, with D possibly matching TRBD1 (5 bases). CDR3 sequence reads: CATLTGYEQYF. The CDR3 DNA reads TGTGCCACCCTCACAGGTTACGAGCAGTACTTC.